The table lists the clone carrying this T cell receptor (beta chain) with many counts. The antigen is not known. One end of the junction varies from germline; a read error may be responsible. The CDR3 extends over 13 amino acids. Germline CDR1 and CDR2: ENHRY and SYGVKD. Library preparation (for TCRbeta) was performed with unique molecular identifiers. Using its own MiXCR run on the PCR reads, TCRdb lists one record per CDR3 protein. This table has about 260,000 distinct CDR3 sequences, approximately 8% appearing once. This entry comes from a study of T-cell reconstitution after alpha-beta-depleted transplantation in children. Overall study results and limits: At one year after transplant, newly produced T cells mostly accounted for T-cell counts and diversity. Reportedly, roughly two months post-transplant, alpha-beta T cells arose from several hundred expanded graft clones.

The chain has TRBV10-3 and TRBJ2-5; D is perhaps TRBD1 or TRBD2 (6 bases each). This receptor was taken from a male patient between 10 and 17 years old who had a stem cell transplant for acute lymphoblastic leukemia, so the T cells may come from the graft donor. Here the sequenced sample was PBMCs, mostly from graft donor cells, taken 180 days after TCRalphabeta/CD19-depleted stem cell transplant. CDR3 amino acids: CAIGGGVGETLYF. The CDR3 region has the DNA TGTGCCATCGGGGGCGGGGTCGGTGAGACCCTGTACTTC.